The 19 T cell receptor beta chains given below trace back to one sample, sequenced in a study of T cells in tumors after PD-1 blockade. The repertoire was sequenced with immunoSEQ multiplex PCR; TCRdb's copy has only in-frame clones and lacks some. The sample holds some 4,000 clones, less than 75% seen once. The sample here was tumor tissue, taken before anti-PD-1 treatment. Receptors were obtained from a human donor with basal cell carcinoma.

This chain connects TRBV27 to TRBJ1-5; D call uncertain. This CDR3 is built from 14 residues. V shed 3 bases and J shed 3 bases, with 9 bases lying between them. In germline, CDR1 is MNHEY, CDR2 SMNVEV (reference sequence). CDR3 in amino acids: CASSLEGINQPQHF. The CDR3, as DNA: TGTGCCAGCAGTTTGGAGGGAATCAATCAGCCCCAGCATTTT.

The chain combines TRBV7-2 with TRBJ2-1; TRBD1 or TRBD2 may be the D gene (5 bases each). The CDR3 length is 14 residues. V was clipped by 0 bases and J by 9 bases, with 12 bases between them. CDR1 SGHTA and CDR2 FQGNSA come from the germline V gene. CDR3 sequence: CASSLAQIGGEQFF. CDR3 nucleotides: TGTGCCAGCAGCTTAGCGCAAATTGGGGGTGAGCAGTTCTTC.

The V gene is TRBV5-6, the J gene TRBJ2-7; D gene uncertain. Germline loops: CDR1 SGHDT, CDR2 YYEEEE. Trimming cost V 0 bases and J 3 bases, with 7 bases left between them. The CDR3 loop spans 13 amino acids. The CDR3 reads CASSLDYNYEQYF. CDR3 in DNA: TGTGCCAGCAGCTTGGATTACAACTACGAGCAGTACTTC. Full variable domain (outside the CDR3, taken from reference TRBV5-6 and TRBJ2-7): DAGVTQSPTHLIKTRGQQVTLRCSPKSGHDTVSWYQQALGQGPQFIFQYYEEEERQRGNFPDRFSGHQFPNYSSELNVNALLLGDSALYLCASSLDYNYEQYFGPGTRLTVT.

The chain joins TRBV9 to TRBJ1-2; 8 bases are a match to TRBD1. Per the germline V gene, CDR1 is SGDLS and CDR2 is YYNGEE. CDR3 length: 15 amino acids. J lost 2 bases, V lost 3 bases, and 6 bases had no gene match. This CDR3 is CASSAPQGGNYGYTF. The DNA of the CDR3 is TGTGCCAGCAGCGCTCCACAGGGGGGGAACTATGGCTACACCTTC.

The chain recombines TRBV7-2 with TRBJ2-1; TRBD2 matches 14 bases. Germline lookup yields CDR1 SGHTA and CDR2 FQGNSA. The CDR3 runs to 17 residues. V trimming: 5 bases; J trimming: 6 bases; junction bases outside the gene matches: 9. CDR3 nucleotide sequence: TGTGCCAGCAGCCTCCCGGGACTAGCGGGAGAGCGCAATGAGCAGTTCTTC. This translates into CASSLPGLAGERNEQFF.

The CDR3 loop is CASSELASQKELFF. The DNA of the CDR3 is TGTGCCAGCAGTGAGTTGGCCAGCCAAAAGGAGCTGTTTTTT. The rearrangement uses TRBV6-1 and TRBJ2-2, with no clear D. Germline V CDR1 and CDR2: MNHNS, SASEGT. The CDR3 is 14 residues long. V was trimmed by 3 bases and J by 10 bases, leaving 15 bases between them.

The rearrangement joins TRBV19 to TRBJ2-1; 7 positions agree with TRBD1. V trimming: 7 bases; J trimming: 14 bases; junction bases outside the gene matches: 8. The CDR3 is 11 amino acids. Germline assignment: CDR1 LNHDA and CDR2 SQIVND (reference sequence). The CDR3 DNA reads TGTGCCAGTAAACGGACAGGAGGAGAGTTCTTC. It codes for CASKRTGGEFF.

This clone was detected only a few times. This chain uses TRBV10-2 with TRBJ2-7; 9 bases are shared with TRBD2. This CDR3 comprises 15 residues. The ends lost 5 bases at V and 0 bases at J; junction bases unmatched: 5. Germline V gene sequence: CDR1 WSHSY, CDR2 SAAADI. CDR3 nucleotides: TGCGCCAGCAGTTTGGCGGGGGGGAGCTCCTACGAGCAGTACTTC. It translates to CASSLAGGSSYEQYF.

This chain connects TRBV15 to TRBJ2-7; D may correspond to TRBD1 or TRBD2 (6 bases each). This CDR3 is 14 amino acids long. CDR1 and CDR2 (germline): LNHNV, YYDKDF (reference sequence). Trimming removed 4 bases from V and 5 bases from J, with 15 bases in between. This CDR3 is CATSIRRGGDEQYF. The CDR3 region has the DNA TGTGCCACCAGCATCCGCAGGGGAGGCGACGAGCAGTACTTC.

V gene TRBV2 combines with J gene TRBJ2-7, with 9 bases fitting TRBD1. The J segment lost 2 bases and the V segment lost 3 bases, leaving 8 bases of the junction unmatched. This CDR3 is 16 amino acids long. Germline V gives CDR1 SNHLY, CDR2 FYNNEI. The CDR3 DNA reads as TGTGCCAGCAGTGATATTTGGGGGGACAGGGCCTACGAGCAGTACTTC. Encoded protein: CASSDIWGDRAYEQYF. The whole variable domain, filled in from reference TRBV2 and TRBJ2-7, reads EPEVTQTPSHQVTQMGQEVILRCVPISNHLYFYWYRQILGQKVEFLVSFYNNEISEKSEIFDDQFSVERPDGSNFTLKIRSTKLEDSAMYFCASSDIWGDRAYEQYFGPGTRLTVT.

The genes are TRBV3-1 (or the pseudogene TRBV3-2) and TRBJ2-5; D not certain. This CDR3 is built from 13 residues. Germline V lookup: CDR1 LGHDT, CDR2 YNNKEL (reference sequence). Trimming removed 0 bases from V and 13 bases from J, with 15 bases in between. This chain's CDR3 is CASSQDDRDARYF. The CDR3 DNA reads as TGTGCCAGCAGCCAAGACGACCGCGACGCTCGGTACTTC.

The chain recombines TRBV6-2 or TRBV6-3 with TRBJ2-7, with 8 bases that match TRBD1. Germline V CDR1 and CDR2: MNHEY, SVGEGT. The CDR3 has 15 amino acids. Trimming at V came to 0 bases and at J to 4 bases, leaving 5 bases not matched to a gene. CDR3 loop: CASSYSKTGAYEQYF. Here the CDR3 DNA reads TGTGCCAGCAGTTACTCGAAGACAGGGGCATACGAGCAGTACTTC.

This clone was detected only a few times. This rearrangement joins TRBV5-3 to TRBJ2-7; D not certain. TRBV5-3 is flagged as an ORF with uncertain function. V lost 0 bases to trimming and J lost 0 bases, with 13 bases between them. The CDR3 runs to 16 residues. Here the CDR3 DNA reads TGTGCCAGAAGCTTGGTGGCAGCATGCAGCTCCTACGAGCAGTACTTC. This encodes CARSLVAACSSYEQYF.

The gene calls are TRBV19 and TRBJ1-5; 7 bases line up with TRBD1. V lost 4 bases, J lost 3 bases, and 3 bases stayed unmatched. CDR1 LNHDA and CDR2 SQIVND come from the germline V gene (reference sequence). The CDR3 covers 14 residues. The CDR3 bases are TGTGCCAGTAGTAAAGGGACAGTCAATCAGCCCCAGCATTTT. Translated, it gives CASSKGTVNQPQHF. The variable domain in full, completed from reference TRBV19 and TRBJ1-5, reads DGGITQSPKYLFRKEGQNVTLSCEQNLNHDAMYWYRQDPGQGLRLIYYSQIVNDFQKGDIAEGYSVSREKKESFPLTVTSAQKNPTAFYLCASSKGTVNQPQHFGDGTRLSIL.

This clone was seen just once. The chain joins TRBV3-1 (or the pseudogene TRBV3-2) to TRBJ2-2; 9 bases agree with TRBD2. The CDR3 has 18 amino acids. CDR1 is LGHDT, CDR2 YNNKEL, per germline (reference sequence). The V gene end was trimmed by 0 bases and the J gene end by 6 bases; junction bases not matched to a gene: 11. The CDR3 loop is CASSQELSMREGAGELFF. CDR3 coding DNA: TGTGCCAGCAGCCAAGAGTTGTCCATGCGGGAGGGGGCCGGGGAGCTGTTTTTT.

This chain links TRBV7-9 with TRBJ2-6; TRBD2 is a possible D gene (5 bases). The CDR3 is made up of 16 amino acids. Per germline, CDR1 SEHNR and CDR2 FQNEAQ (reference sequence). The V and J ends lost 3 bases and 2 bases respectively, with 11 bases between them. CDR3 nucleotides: TGTGCCAGCAGCTTCGAGGGATTCACTGGGGCCAACGTCCTGACTTTC. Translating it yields CASSFEGFTGANVLTF.

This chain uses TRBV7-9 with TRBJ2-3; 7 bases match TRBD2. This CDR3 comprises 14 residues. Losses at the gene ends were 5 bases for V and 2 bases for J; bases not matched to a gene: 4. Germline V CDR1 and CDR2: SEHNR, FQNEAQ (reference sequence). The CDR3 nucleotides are TGTGCCAGCAGCCACGGGGGGACCACAGATACGCAGTATTTT. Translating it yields CASSHGGTTDTQYF.

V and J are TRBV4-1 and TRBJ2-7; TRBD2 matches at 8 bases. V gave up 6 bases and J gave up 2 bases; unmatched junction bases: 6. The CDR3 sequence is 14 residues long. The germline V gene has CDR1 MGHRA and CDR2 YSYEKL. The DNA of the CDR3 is TGCGCCAGCAGTTATAGCGGGGCTACCTACGAGCAGTACTTC. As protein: CASSYSGATYEQYF.

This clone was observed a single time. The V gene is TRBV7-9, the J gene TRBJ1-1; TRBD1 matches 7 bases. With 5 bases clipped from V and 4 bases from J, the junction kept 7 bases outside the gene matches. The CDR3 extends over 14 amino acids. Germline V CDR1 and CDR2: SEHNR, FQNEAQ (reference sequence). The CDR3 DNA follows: TGTGCCAGCAGCAACAGGGGAGGAGGCACTGAAGCTTTCTTT. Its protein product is CASSNRGGGTEAFF.